The present TCR beta chain was sequenced within a study of cytomegalovirus exposure and HLA in healthy donors. Study-wide context: One earlier analysis, a look at some 180 million T cells, found 117 million unique TCR beta sequences.

The CDR3 is 14 amino acids. The PCR used 60 Vbeta and 13 Jbeta primers. The protocol was immunoSEQ multiplex PCR, while the TCRdb copy is restricted to in-frame clones and leaves out a portion. The sample includes fewer than 200,000 clones, about 72% of them seen just once. The source of this sequence is a human donor in good health. Sequencing used PBMCs. V and J are TRBV21-1 and TRBJ2-3; the DNA was not compared with TRBD2, the D call given in the table. TRBV21-1 corresponds to a pseudogene. CDR3 sequence (DNA): TGTGCCAGCAGTTGGGGGGGCTGGACAGATACGCAGTATTTT. This sequence encodes CASSWGGWTDTQYF.